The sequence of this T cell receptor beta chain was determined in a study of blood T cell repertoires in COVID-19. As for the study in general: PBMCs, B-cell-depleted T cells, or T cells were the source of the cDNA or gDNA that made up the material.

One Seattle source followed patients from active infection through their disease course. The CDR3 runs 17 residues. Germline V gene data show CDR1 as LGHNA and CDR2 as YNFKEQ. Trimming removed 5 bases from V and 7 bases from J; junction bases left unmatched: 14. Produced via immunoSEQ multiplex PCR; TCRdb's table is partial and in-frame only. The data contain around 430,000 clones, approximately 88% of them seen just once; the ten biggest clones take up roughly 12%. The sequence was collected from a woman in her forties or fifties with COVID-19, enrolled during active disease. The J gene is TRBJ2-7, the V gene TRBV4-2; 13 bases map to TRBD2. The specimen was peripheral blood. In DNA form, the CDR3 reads TGTGCCAGCAGCGCCCGGACTAGCGGGGGCGCTTTTGGGGAGCAGTACTTC. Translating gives CASSARTSGGAFGEQYF.